This T cell receptor beta chain was found in a study of beta chain features in type 1 diabetes. Regarding the study as a whole: HLA influence on TCRB rearrangement stayed unresolved here.

The sequenced template was cDNA made from the entire isolated RNA. Repertoires were generated with immunoSEQ multiplex PCR, while TCRdb's copy carries only in-frame clones and drops some. The data hold about 240,000 clones, with 27% observed a single time. This clone was counted between two and nine times. The target antigen is unknown. Sorting gave populations that all exceeded 98% purity. The sequence came from a man in his thirties or forties in good health. Sample: central memory CD4+ T cells from blood.

The CDR3 here is CAWSVLESTDTQYF. CDR3 coding DNA: TGTGCCTGGAGTGTACTAGAGAGCACAGATACGCAGTATTTT. V gene TRBV30 combines with J gene TRBJ2-3, with D tentatively TRBD2 (5 bases). Trimming pared 0 bases from V and 0 bases from J, leaving 7 bases between. This CDR3 has 14 amino acids. CDR1 is GTSNPN, CDR2 SVGIG, per germline (reference sequence).